Given below is one T cell receptor (beta chain) in context. V shed 5 bases and J 5 bases; nucleotides not matched to a gene: 3. CDR3 length: 13 amino acids. Germline-derived CDR1 and CDR2 are LGHDT and YNNKEL (reference sequence). The data were obtained in a study of blood T cell repertoires in COVID-19. Study summary: Specimens from acute and convalescent COVID-19 originated in the United States, Italy and Spain.

Method: immunoSEQ multiplex PCR; TCRdb's copy keeps in-frame clones and lacks some. The data show approximately 75,000 clones, with less than 85% seen just once and 2.5% to 3% held by the top ten. The sequencing sample was made of peripheral blood. This clonotype originated in a human donor with acute or convalescent COVID-19. The donor label of this sample is uncertain. The chain has TRBV3-1 (or the pseudogene TRBV3-2) and TRBJ1-1, with TRBD1 matching over 9 bases. The CDR3 sequence is CASSGTGRTEAFF. The CDR3 nucleotides read TGTGCCAGCAGCGGGACAGGGAGGACTGAAGCTTTCTTT.